One and the same sample provided the 27 T cell receptor beta chains below, sequenced in a study of T cell responses to AZD1222 COVID-19 vaccine (dated by TCRdb to the early 2020s). In the paper's terms, the time point label means: baseline before first vaccination. Preparation of the library involved the immunoSEQ multiplex PCR assay. Sourced from immuneACCESS, this table was stored by TCRdb with only in-frame sequences that have V and J called. A share of the clones is absent; for the studies checked, an unresolved V gene accounts for under half, and the remainder has no known explanation. Here the sample has approximately 90,000 clones; roughly 89% occur a single time. The ten top clones hold 8% to 9.5% of the sample. The input for sequencing was peripheral blood, taken on day 0 of AZD1222 vaccination. These receptor sequences come from an adult in good health.

J is TRBJ2-5 and V is TRBV5-4; D not resolved. Per germline, CDR1 SGHNT and CDR2 YYREEE (reference sequence). V was pared by 0 bases and J by 6 bases, with 9 bases between. The CDR3 runs 13 residues. CDR3 in amino acids: CASSLDTEKTQYF. In DNA form, the CDR3 reads TGTGCCAGCAGCTTGGATACGGAAAAGACCCAGTACTTC.

The chain has TRBV7-9 and TRBJ1-1; D possibly corresponds to TRBD1 (5 bases). This CDR3 region has 13 residues. The V gene lost 5 bases and the J gene lost 8 bases, with 15 bases spanning the gap. Looked up from germline, CDR1 is SEHNR and CDR2 is FQNEAQ (reference sequence). CDR3 sequence: CASSTQRGFEAFF. The CDR3 DNA follows: TGTGCCAGCAGCACCCAACGGGGGTTCGAAGCTTTCTTT.

This clone occurred once. The chain is built from TRBV19 and TRBJ2-5; D may correspond to TRBD1 or TRBD2 (5 bases each). V lost 5 bases and J 5 bases, leaving 15 bases between the germline ends. This CDR3 spans 14 amino acids. From germline, CDR1 is LNHDA and CDR2 SQIVND (reference sequence). The CDR3 spells CASSLGDDWETQYF. Here the CDR3 DNA reads TGTGCCAGTAGTCTCGGGGACGATTGGGAGACCCAGTACTTC.

This chain links TRBV3-1 (or the pseudogene TRBV3-2) with TRBJ1-2; D might be TRBD1 (5 bases). Between the trimmed V and J ends, which lost 0 bases and 6 bases, there was a span of 8 bases. Germline CDR1 is LGHDT and CDR2 is YNNKEL (reference sequence). The CDR3 extends over 13 amino acids. The CDR3 bases are TGTGCCAGCAGCCAAGATGCGGGGGATGGCTACACCTTC. Amino acid sequence: CASSQDAGDGYTF.

The chain combines TRBV3-1 (or the pseudogene TRBV3-2) with TRBJ2-3; D not resolved. Germline V gene lookup returns CDR1 LGHDT and CDR2 YNNKEL (reference sequence). The CDR3 has 16 residues. The V end lost 1 base, the J end lost 3 bases, and 14 bases lay between the germline ends. Written as DNA, the CDR3 is TGTGCCAGCAGCCAAGTCCAGGTAGTGGGGACAGATACGCAGTATTTT. Translated: CASSQVQVVGTDTQYF.

This clone has only one observation. The chain carries TRBV7-2 and TRBJ1-4; TRBD1 agrees at 8 bases. V shed 7 bases, J shed 8 bases, and the junction held 9 bases outside the gene matches. The CDR3 sequence is 14 residues long. Germline V CDR1 and CDR2: SGHTA, FQGNSA. CDR3 in DNA: TGTGCCAGCACCACAGGGGGGATGGGGGAAAAACTGTTTTTT. Amino acids: CASTTGGMGEKLFF.

The chain is built from TRBV19 and TRBJ2-3; the D gene is possibly TRBD2 (6 bases). Trimming stripped 1 base from V and 2 bases from J, with 16 bases between. Germline assignment: CDR1 LNHDA and CDR2 SQIVND (reference sequence). The CDR3 is 17 residues long. The CDR3 here is CASSIGLARAVTDTQYF. DNA for the CDR3: TGTGCCAGTAGTATAGGGCTAGCGCGAGCTGTCACAGATACGCAGTATTTT.

This clone has more than one count but fewer than ten. The rearrangement joins TRBV6-5 to TRBJ1-6; 10 nucleotides agree with TRBD1. Per the germline V gene, CDR1 is MNHEY and CDR2 is SVGAGI. V lost 6 bases to trimming and J lost 10 bases; unmatched junction nucleotides: 6. The CDR3 is 14 amino acids. CDR3 coding DNA: TGTGCCAGCAGCCCGGACAGGGGGTACTCACCCCTCCACTTT. Translating it yields CASSPDRGYSPLHF.

This rearrangement joins TRBV7-9 to TRBJ1-4; no definite D call. The ends were cut back, 2 bases at V and 5 bases at J, with 18 bases in the middle. CDR3 size: 17 residues. Germline values: CDR1 SEHNR, CDR2 FQNEAQ (reference sequence). Here the CDR3 DNA reads TGTGCCAGCAGCTTACAACTGATGTATGTCGGGAATGAAAAACTGTTTTTT. Residues: CASSLQLMYVGNEKLFF.

The genes are TRBV24-1 and TRBJ1-2; TRBD1 agrees at 7 bases. V was clipped by 4 bases and J by 7 bases; unmatched bases: 5. Germline V lookup: CDR1 KGHDR, CDR2 SFDVKD. This CDR3 has 13 residues. Here the CDR3 DNA reads TGTGCCACCAGTGACCATACAGGGGTTGGCTACACCTTC. Encoded protein: CATSDHTGVGYTF.

The chain links TRBV2 to TRBJ1-1; TRBD1 is a possible D gene (6 bases). The V end was cut by 7 bases, the J end by 0 bases, with 15 bases between. The germline V gene encodes CDR1 SNHLY and CDR2 FYNNEI. The CDR3 is made up of 15 amino acids. CDR3 bases: TGTGCCAGCACGCAGGGGTTGGGCATGAACACTGAAGCTTTCTTT. It is translated as CASTQGLGMNTEAFF.

The rearrangement uses TRBV9 and TRBJ2-2; maybe TRBD1 (6 bases). V was shortened by 3 bases and J by 0 bases, with 15 bases between the two germline ends. The CDR3 totals 17 residues. Germline CDR1 is SGDLS and CDR2 is YYNGEE. CDR3 sequence: CASSDFSTGSNTGELFF. The CDR3 coding sequence is TGTGCCAGCAGCGATTTTTCGACAGGCTCGAACACCGGGGAGCTGTTTTTT.

This rearrangement joins TRBV11-3 to TRBJ1-1; possibly TRBD1 for D (5 bases). V lost 0 bases to trimming and J lost 10 bases, with 12 bases between them. The CDR3 is 13 amino acids. Germline-derived CDR1 and CDR2 are SGHNT and YENEEA. The CDR3 loop reads CASSLEGESGAFF. The CDR3 DNA follows: TGTGCCAGCAGCTTAGAGGGGGAATCGGGAGCTTTCTTT.

The V call is TRBV7-2, the J call TRBJ1-4; D uncertain. Trimming removed 0 bases from V and 2 bases from J, with 4 bases in between. CDR1 and CDR2 from the germline V gene are SGHTA and FQGNSA. CDR3 size: 14 residues. Here the CDR3 reads CASSLASTNEKLFF. In nucleotides, the CDR3 is TGTGCCAGCAGCTTAGCCAGCACTAATGAAAAACTGTTTTTT.

The rearrangement joins TRBV7-2 to TRBJ1-5; D uncertain. CDR3 length: 12 amino acids. V was shortened by 10 bases and J by 1 base, with 8 bases between the two germline ends. Germline V gene data show CDR1 as SGHTA and CDR2 as FQGNSA. The CDR3 DNA reads as TGTGCCACCACGACAAGCAATCAGCCCCAGCATTTT. Translation gives CATTTSNQPQHF.

This clone has just one count. The chain carries TRBV19 and TRBJ1-2; D unclear. The germline CDR1 and CDR2 sequences are LNHDA and SQIVND (reference sequence). With 3 bases removed from V and 4 bases from J, the gap between germline ends came to 12 bases. The CDR3 contains 14 residues. The CDR3, as DNA: TGTGCCAGTAGTATTGGGGTTTCCCTCTATGGCTACACCTTC. Its protein product is CASSIGVSLYGYTF.

This chain links TRBV7-3 with TRBJ2-1, with 7 bases matching TRBD1. The CDR3 totals 15 residues. Germline V lookup: CDR1 SGHTA, CDR2 FQGTGA. The trim removed 4 bases at V and 3 bases at J, leaving 6 bases unmatched. CDR3 DNA: TGTGCCAGCAGCTCTACAGGGGCAAACTACAATGAGCAGTTCTTC. It specifies CASSSTGANYNEQFF.

Here the CDR3 DNA reads TGTGCCAGTAGTCCCACCGCCGGGACAGGGGTACATTCACCCCTCCACTTT. Translated: CASSPTAGTGVHSPLHF. The V gene is TRBV19, the J gene TRBJ1-6; 10 positions agree with TRBD1. V gave up 5 bases and J gave up 8 bases; unmatched junction bases: 12. The CDR3 runs to 17 residues. The germline gives CDR1 LNHDA, CDR2 SQIVND (reference sequence). The whole variable domain, remainder taken from reference TRBV19 and TRBJ1-6, is DGGITQSPKYLFRKEGQNVTLSCEQNLNHDAMYWYRQDPGQGLRLIYYSQIVNDFQKGDIAEGYSVSREKKESFPLTVTSAQKNPTAFYLCASSPTAGTGVHSPLHFGNGTRLTVT.

This sequence joins TRBV2 and TRBJ2-5, with 8 bases fitting TRBD1. The CDR3 is 13 amino acids. V dropped 7 bases and J dropped 1; count of bases not matched to a gene: 2. Germline V gene lookup returns CDR1 SNHLY and CDR2 FYNNEI. The chain's CDR3 is CASIGTGQETQYF. The CDR3 DNA reads TGTGCCAGCATTGGGACAGGCCAAGAGACCCAGTACTTC.

The rearrangement uses TRBV3-1 (or the pseudogene TRBV3-2) and TRBJ2-3; 7 nucleotides align to TRBD1. Trimming took 2 bases from V and 2 from J; bases not matched to a gene: 7. The germline gives CDR1 LGHDT, CDR2 YNNKEL (reference sequence). This CDR3 spans 16 amino acids. DNA of the CDR3: TGTGCCAGCAGCCAAATACAGGGGAGCCTCACAGATACGCAGTATTTT. Its protein product is CASSQIQGSLTDTQYF.

This clone was seen a few times. The chain carries TRBV5-1 and TRBJ1-1; TRBD1 matches at 8 bases. In germline, CDR1 is SGHRS, CDR2 YFSETQ. V lost 4 bases to trimming and J lost 2 bases; unmatched junction nucleotides: 4. CDR3 length: 14 residues. In DNA, the CDR3 is TGCGCCAGCAGCGTAGGACAGGGCAACACTGAAGCTTTCTTT. Amino acids: CASSVGQGNTEAFF.

The chain links TRBV18 to TRBJ1-2, with unresolved D. Trimming left V 3 bases short and J 4 bases short, with 12 bases between. The CDR3 has 14 residues. CDR1 and CDR2 (germline): KGHSH, LQKENI. The CDR3 loop reads CASSPLNDRYGYTF. CDR3 in DNA: TGTGCCAGCTCACCTTTAAATGACCGCTATGGCTACACCTTC.

The rearrangement uses TRBV24-1 and TRBJ1-1, with D uncertain. CDR1 and CDR2 (germline): KGHDR, SFDVKD. Trimming removed 4 bases from V and 1 base from J, with 9 bases in between. The CDR3 sequence is 14 residues long. The CDR3: CATSDSTENTEAFF. DNA of the CDR3: TGTGCCACCAGTGACTCGACTGAGAACACTGAAGCTTTCTTT.

This chain links TRBV9 with TRBJ1-2; the D gene is possibly TRBD1 (5 bases). From germline, CDR1 is SGDLS and CDR2 YYNGEE. With 0 bases removed from V and 8 bases from J, the gap between germline ends came to 20 bases. The CDR3 is 16 amino acids. CDR3 amino acids: CASSVGEIGEGRGYTF. For the CDR3, the DNA is TGTGCCAGCAGCGTAGGGGAAATCGGAGAGGGACGGGGCTACACCTTC.

The chain has TRBV19 and TRBJ2-7; possibly TRBD1 for D (6 bases). V lost 5 bases and J 0 bases, leaving 11 bases between the germline ends. Germline CDR1 LNHDA, CDR2 SQIVND (reference sequence). The CDR3 covers 14 residues. CDR3 nucleotides: TGTGCCAGTAGTCCCCAGGGGAACTCCTACGAGCAGTACTTC. Its protein product is CASSPQGNSYEQYF. Looking up the rest from reference TRBV19 and TRBJ2-7 gives the full variable domain: DGGITQSPKYLFRKEGQNVTLSCEQNLNHDAMYWYRQDPGQGLRLIYYSQIVNDFQKGDIAEGYSVSREKKESFPLTVTSAQKNPTAFYLCASSPQGNSYEQYFGPGTRLTVT.

The rearrangement joins TRBV4-1 to TRBJ2-6; D is perhaps TRBD1 (5 bases). CDR3 length: 18 residues. Germline lookup yields CDR1 MGHRA and CDR2 YSYEKL. Trimming took off 3 bases at V and 3 bases at J, with 18 bases between the two ends. CDR3: CASSHLAGLFGGANVLTF. The DNA for the CDR3 is TGCGCCAGCAGCCATTTGGCAGGGCTTTTTGGTGGGGCCAACGTCCTGACTTTC.

The chain joins TRBV12-3 or TRBV12-4 to TRBJ1-2; D is uncertain. The CDR3 loop spans 12 amino acids. With 3 bases removed from V and 8 bases from J, the gap between germline ends came to 10 bases. The CDR3 DNA is TGTGCCAGCAGTTTTCCCGGGCGAGGCTACACCTTC. Translated, it gives CASSFPGRGYTF.